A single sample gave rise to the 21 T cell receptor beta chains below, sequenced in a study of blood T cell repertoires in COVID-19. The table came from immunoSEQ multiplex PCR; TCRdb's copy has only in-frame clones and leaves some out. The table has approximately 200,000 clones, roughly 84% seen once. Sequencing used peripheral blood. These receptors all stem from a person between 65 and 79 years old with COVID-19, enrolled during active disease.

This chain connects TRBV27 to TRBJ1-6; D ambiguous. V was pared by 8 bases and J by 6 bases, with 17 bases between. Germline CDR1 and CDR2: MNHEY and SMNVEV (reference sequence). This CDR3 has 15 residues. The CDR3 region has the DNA TGTGCCAGCCAAACCTGGTGGCAGTTTAATTCACCCCTCCACTTT. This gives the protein CASQTWWQFNSPLHF.

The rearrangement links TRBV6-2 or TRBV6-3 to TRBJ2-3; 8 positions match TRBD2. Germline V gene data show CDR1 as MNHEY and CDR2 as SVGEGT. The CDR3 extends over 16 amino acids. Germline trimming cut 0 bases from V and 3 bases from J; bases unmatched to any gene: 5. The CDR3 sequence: CASSYSRSSGTDTQYF. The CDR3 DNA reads TGTGCCAGCAGTTACTCGAGATCTAGCGGGACAGATACGCAGTATTTT.

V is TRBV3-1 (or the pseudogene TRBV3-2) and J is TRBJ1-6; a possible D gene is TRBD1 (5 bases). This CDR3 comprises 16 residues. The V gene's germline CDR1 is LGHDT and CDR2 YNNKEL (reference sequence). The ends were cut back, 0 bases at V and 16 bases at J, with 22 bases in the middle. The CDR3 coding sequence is TGTGCCAGCAGCCAAGAAGGGGCACGGGGAGGAGGGTATCTCCACTTT. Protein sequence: CASSQEGARGGGYLHF.

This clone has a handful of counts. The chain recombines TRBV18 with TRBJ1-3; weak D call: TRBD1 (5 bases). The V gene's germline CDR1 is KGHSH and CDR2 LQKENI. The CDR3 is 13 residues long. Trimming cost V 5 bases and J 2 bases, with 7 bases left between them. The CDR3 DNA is TGTGCCAGCTCAGGGGCTGCTGGAAACACCATATATTTT. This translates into CASSGAAGNTIYF.

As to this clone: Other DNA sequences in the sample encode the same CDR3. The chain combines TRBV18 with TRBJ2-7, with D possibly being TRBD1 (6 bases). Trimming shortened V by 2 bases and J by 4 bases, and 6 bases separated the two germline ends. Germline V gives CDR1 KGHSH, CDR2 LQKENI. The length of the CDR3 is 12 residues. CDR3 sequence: CASSPTGYEQYF. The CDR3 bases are TGTGCCAGCTCACCAACAGGGTACGAGCAGTACTTC.

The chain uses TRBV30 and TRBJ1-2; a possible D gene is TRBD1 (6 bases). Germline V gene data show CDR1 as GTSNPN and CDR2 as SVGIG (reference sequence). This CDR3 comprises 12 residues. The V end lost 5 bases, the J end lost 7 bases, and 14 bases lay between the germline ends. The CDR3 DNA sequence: TGTGCCTGGTTTTTAGGGGGATTTGGCTACACCTTC. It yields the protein CAWFLGGFGYTF.

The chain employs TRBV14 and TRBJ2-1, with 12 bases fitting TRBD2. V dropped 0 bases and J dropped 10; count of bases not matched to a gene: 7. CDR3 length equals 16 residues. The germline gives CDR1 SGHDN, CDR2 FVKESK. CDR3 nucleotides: TGTGCCAGCAGCCAAGAGGTCGGACTAGCGGGACGCGAGCAGTTCTTC. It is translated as CASSQEVGLAGREQFF.

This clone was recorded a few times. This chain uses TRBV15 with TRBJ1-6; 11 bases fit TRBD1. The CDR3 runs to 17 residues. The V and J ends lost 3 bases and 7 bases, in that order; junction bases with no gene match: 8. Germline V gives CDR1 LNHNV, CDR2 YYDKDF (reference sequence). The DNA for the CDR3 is TGTGCCACCAGCAGCGGACAGGGGGCGCGGAACAATTCACCCCTCCACTTT. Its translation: CATSSGQGARNNSPLHF. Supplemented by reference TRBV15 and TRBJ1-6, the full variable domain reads DAMVIQNPRYQVTQFGKPVTLSCSQTLNHNVMYWYQQKSSQAPKLLFHYYDKDFNNEADTPDNFQSRRPNTSFCFLDIRSPGLGDTAMYLCATSSGQGARNNSPLHFGNGTRLTVT.

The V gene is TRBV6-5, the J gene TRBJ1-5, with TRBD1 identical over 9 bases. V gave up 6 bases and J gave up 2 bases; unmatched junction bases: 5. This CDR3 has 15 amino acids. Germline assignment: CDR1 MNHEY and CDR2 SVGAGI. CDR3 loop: CASRQTGGGNQPQHF. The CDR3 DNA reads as TGTGCCAGCAGACAAACAGGGGGCGGCAATCAGCCCCAGCATTTT.

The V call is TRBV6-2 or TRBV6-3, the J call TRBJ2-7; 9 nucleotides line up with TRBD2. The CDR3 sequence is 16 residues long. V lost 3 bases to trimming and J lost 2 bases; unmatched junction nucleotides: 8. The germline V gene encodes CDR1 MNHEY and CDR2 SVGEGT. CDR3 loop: CASSYGLAGRPYEQYF. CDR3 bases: TGTGCCAGCAGTTATGGGCTAGCGGGGCGACCCTACGAGCAGTACTTC.

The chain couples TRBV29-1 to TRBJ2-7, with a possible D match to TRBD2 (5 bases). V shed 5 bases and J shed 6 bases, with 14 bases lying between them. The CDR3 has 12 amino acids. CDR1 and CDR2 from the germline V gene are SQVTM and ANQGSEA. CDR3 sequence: CSVFAGASEQYF. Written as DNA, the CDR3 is TGCAGCGTTTTTGCGGGCGCGTCCGAGCAGTACTTC.

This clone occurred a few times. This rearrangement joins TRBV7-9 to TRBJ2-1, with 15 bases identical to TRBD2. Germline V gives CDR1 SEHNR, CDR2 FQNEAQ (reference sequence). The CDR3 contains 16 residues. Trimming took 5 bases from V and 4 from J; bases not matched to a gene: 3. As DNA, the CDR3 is TGTGCCAGCAGCGTAGGGACTAGCGGGAGGTACAATGAGCAGTTCTTC. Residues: CASSVGTSGRYNEQFF.

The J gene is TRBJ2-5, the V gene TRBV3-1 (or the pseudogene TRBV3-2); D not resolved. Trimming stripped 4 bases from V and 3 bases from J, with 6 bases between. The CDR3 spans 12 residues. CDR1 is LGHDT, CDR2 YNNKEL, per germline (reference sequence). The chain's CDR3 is CASSPPEETQYF. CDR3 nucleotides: TGTGCCAGCAGCCCTCCCGAAGAGACCCAGTACTTC.

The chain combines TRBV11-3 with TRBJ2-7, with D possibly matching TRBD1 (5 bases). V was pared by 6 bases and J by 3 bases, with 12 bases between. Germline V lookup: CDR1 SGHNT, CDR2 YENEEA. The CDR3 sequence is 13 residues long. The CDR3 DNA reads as TGTGCCAGCAGTTGGGGCCCCGACTACGAGCAGTACTTC. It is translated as CASSWGPDYEQYF.

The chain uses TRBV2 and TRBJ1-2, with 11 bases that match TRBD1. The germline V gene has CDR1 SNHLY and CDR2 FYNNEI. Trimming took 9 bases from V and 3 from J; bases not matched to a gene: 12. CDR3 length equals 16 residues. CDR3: CASSPGQGEWYYGYTF. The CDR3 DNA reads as TGTGCCAGTTCACCGGGACAGGGGGAATGGTACTATGGCTACACCTTC.

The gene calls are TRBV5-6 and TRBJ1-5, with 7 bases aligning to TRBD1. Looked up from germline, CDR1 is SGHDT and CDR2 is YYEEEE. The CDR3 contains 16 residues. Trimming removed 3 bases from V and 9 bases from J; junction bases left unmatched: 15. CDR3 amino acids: CASSWTHNRGLRPQHF. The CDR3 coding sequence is TGTGCCAGCAGCTGGACCCACAACAGGGGATTGCGGCCCCAGCATTTT. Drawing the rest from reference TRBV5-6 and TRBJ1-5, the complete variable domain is DAGVTQSPTHLIKTRGQQVTLRCSPKSGHDTVSWYQQALGQGPQFIFQYYEEEERQRGNFPDRFSGHQFPNYSSELNVNALLLGDSALYLCASSWTHNRGLRPQHFGDGTRLSIL.

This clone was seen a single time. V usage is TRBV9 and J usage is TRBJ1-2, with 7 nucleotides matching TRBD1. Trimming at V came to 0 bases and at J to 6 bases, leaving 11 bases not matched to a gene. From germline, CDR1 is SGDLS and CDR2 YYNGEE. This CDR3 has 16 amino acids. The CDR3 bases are TGTGCCAGCAGCGTAGCTAAAACAGGGGAGGACAATGGCTACACCTTC. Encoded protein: CASSVAKTGEDNGYTF.

This CDR3 reads CASSTTGGIFTEQYF. The CDR3 region has the DNA TGTGCCAGTAGTACGACAGGGGGGATCTTCACCGAGCAGTACTTC. V is TRBV19 and J is TRBJ2-7; 9 bases agree with TRBD1. Looked up from germline, CDR1 is LNHDA and CDR2 is SQIVND (reference sequence). Trimming took 4 bases from V and 6 from J; bases not matched to a gene: 10. CDR3 size: 15 residues.

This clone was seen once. In nucleotides, the CDR3 is TGTGCCAGCAGTTTTGAACAGGGAACCTTGTTAGTCTATGGCTACACCTTC. It encodes CASSFEQGTLLVYGYTF. The V call is TRBV28, the J call TRBJ1-2; weak D call: TRBD1 (6 bases). CDR3 length: 17 amino acids. Trimming took 3 bases from V and 4 from J, leaving 21 bases between them. The germline V gene encodes CDR1 MDHEN and CDR2 SYDVKM.

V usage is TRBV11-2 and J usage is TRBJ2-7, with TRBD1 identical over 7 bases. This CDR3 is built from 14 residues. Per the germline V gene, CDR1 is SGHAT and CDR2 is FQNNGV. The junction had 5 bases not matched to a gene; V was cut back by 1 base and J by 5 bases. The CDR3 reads CASSLVGQGDEQYF. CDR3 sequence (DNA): TGTGCCAGCAGCTTAGTGGGCCAGGGGGACGAGCAGTACTTC. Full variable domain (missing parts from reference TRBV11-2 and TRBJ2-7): EAGVAQSPRYKIIEKRQSVAFWCNPISGHATLYWYQQILGQGPKLLIQFQNNGVVDDSQLPKDRFSAERLKGVDSTLKIQPAKLEDSAVYLCASSLVGQGDEQYFGPGTRLTVT.

This CDR3 is CASSLEGDNTEAFF. The DNA for the CDR3 is TGTGCCAGCAGCTTAGAGGGGGATAACACTGAAGCTTTCTTT. The chain carries TRBV13 and TRBJ1-1, with D tentatively TRBD1 (6 bases). The germline V and J ends were trimmed by 1 base and 2 bases, with 8 bases remaining between them. Germline-derived CDR1 and CDR2 are PRHDT and FYEKMQ (reference sequence). The CDR3 covers 14 residues.